These 15 T cell receptor beta chains originate from one sample sequenced in a study of CD8 T cells in ankylosing spondylitis. Their antigen targets remain unknown. TCRdb re-derived calls from the 5' RACE reads in MiXCR, one entry per CDR3 protein. There are over 600,000 distinct CDR3 sequences in the sample; 15% to 20% occur only once, and about 20% lies in the top ten. Study-wide points: Seemingly characteristic of ankylosing spondylitis blood was a TCR beta motif consisting of about 8 highly homologous variants.

What was sequenced was blood, either unsorted or a sorted T cell fraction (not recorded which). The origin of the receptors is a male donor with ankylosing spondylitis.

The genes are TRBV2 and TRBJ1-4, with 9 bases matching TRBD1. The V gene's germline CDR1 is SNHLY and CDR2 FYNNEI. The CDR3 contains 15 residues. J gave up 7 bases and V 6 bases, and 9 bases lay outside the gene matches. CDR3: CASRSWTGAAEKLFF. CDR3 coding DNA: TGTGCCAGCAGATCCTGGACAGGGGCGGCTGAAAAACTGTTTTTT. The variable domain in full, completed from reference TRBV2 and TRBJ1-4, reads EPEVTQTPSHQVTQMGQEVILRCVPISNHLYFYWYRQILGQKVEFLVSFYNNEISEKSEIFDDQFSVERPDGSNFTLKIRSTKLEDSAMYFCASRSWTGAAEKLFFGSGTQLSVL.

This clonotype was seen only a few times. The V call is TRBV3-1, the J call TRBJ2-2, with TRBD1 matching over 7 bases. The CDR3 is made up of 16 amino acids. With 3 bases clipped from V and 3 bases from J, the junction kept 7 bases outside the gene matches. Germline V gene data show CDR1 as LGHDT and CDR2 as YNNKEL (reference sequence). Written as DNA, the CDR3 is TGTGCCAGCAGCCACGGGCAGGGGGATTACACCGGGGAGCTGTTTTTT. As protein: CASSHGQGDYTGELFF.

This clonotype was detected only a few times. This chain connects TRBV27 to TRBJ2-3; 10 bases agree with TRBD2. CDR1 is MNHEY, CDR2 SMNVEV, per germline (reference sequence). The CDR3 loop spans 16 amino acids. The V gene end was trimmed by 5 bases and the J gene end by 4 bases; junction bases not matched to a gene: 9. CDR3 sequence: CASSAPSGSPADTQYF. CDR3 in DNA: TGTGCCAGCAGTGCCCCTAGCGGGAGCCCCGCAGATACGCAGTATTTT.

This clonotype came up many times. The CDR3 region has the DNA TGCAGTGCTCCAGGGGACGCATCCCAAGAGACCCAGTACTTC. Its translation is CSAPGDASQETQYF. V and J are TRBV20-1 and TRBJ2-5, with a tentative D call TRBD1 (6 bases). The CDR3 contains 14 residues. Per the germline V gene, CDR1 is DFQATT and CDR2 is SNEGSKA (reference sequence). Trimming shortened V by 5 bases and J by 1 base, and 14 bases separated the two germline ends.

J is TRBJ2-7 and V is TRBV4-3; D is ambiguous. Germline CDR1 reads LGHNA; CDR2 reads YSLEER. The CDR3 is made up of 14 amino acids. The V and J ends lost 2 bases and 2 bases respectively, with 10 bases between them. CDR3 sequence: CASSQKADTYEQYF. The CDR3 region has the DNA TGCGCCAGCAGCCAAAAAGCAGATACCTACGAGCAGTACTTC.

This clonotype has only a few counts. V gene TRBV20-1 combines with J gene TRBJ2-2; tentatively, D is TRBD2 (5 bases). The CDR3 has 17 residues. V was pared by 2 bases and J by 0 bases, with 16 bases between. From germline, CDR1 is DFQATT and CDR2 SNEGSKA (reference sequence). The CDR3 DNA reads TGCAGTGCTAGATCAGTTGCGGGCCGACCGAACACCGGGGAGCTGTTTTTT. This codes for CSARSVAGRPNTGELFF.

This clonotype was observed at least ten times. The chain links TRBV13 to TRBJ1-1; D is uncertain. The germline CDR1 and CDR2 sequences are PRHDT and FYEKMQ (reference sequence). V was clipped by 5 bases and J by 1 base, with 11 bases between them. The CDR3 is 14 residues long. CDR3 residues: CASSGPGENTEAFF. The CDR3 bases are TGTGCCAGCAGCGGCCCTGGCGAGAACACTGAAGCTTTCTTT.

The CDR3 sequence is CASSYRLNPGLSYEQYF. For the CDR3, the DNA is TGTGCCAGCAGCTATCGACTTAATCCGGGACTCTCCTACGAGCAGTACTTC. The chain uses TRBV5-6 and TRBJ2-7; the D gene is possibly TRBD2 (6 bases). Germline CDR1 and CDR2: SGHDT and YYEEEE. The CDR3 totals 17 residues. V dropped 3 bases and J dropped 0 bases, with 19 bases sitting between them.

This clonotype was observed a few times. The chain uses TRBV11-2 and TRBJ2-4; weak D call: TRBD1 (6 bases). The germline V and J ends were trimmed by 0 bases and 0 bases, with 9 bases remaining between them. The germline gives CDR1 SGHAT, CDR2 FQNNGV. The CDR3 is made up of 16 amino acids. CDR3: CASSLEGARAKNIQYF. CDR3 nucleotides: TGTGCCAGCAGCTTAGAGGGGGCTCGAGCCAAAAACATTCAGTACTTC.

The chain employs TRBV7-2 and TRBJ2-7; D possibly corresponds to TRBD2 (5 bases). There are 15 residues in the CDR3. The germline V and J ends were trimmed by 5 bases and 0 bases, with 14 bases remaining between them. Germline CDR1 and CDR2: SGHTA and FQGNSA. Written as DNA, the CDR3 is TGTGCCAGCAGCACCCAGGACTCATACTCCTACGAGCAGTACTTC. Its protein is CASSTQDSYSYEQYF. Full variable domain (remainder filled in from reference TRBV7-2 and TRBJ2-7): GAGVSQSPSNKVTEKGKDVELRCDPISGHTALYWYRQSLGQGLEFLIYFQGNSAPDKSGLPSDRFSAERTGGSVSTLTIQRTQQEDSAVYLCASSTQDSYSYEQYFGPGTRLTVT.

This clonotype was detected only a few times. This sequence joins TRBV4-2 and TRBJ1-5; 8 bases match TRBD1. Germline V gene lookup returns CDR1 LGHNA and CDR2 YNFKEQ. The length of the CDR3 is 15 residues. Losses at the gene ends were 5 bases for V and 3 bases for J; bases not matched to a gene: 6. The CDR3 DNA is TGTGCCAGCAGCGCACCGGGACAGGACAATCAGCCCCAGCATTTT. This gives the protein CASSAPGQDNQPQHF.

This clonotype was seen only a few times. V gene TRBV25-1 combines with J gene TRBJ2-7; the D gene is possibly TRBD1 (6 bases). V dropped 3 bases and J dropped 3 bases, with 12 bases sitting between them. The CDR3 consists of 14 residues. The germline V gene encodes CDR1 MGHDK and CDR2 SYGVNS. CDR3 coding DNA: TGTGCCAGCAGTGAGTATGCAGGGGTCTACGAGCAGTACTTC. This sequence encodes CASSEYAGVYEQYF.

This chain links TRBV10-3 with TRBJ1-1; D is possibly TRBD1 (5 bases). This CDR3 comprises 15 residues. Germline V gene data show CDR1 as ENHRY and CDR2 as SYGVKD. Deletions cut 4 bases from V and 1 base from J, with 13 bases between. This CDR3 reads CAISGTGQPNTEAFF. The CDR3 DNA reads TGTGCCATCAGTGGAACAGGACAACCGAACACTGAAGCTTTCTTT.

The chain joins TRBV3-1 to TRBJ2-1, with 13 bases lining up with TRBD2. CDR1 and CDR2 (germline): LGHDT, YNNKEL (reference sequence). V dropped 1 base and J dropped 9; count of bases not matched to a gene: 6. This CDR3 contains 16 residues. CDR3 nucleotide sequence: TGTGCCAGCAGCCAAGCTATCGGACTAGCGGGAGTTGAGCAGTTCTTC. This sequence encodes CASSQAIGLAGVEQFF.

The table lists this clonotype with a few counts. The chain recombines TRBV7-9 with TRBJ1-2, with 8 positions matching TRBD1. The CDR3 is 15 amino acids. V lost 0 bases to trimming and J lost 6 bases; unmatched junction nucleotides: 6. The germline V gene encodes CDR1 SEHNR and CDR2 FQNEAQ (reference sequence). The CDR3 bases are TGTGCCAGCAGCTTAGCCCCACAGGGGGTCGATGGCTACACCTTC. Amino acid sequence: CASSLAPQGVDGYTF.